This T cell receptor beta chain was sequenced for a study of OX40 agonist ivuxolimab in advanced cancers. Clones were read by immunoSEQ multiplex PCR, and TCRdb kept only the in-frame ones, dropping some. In the table there are approximately 60,000 clones, roughly 80% of which are singletons. V lost 4 bases, J lost 3 bases, and 6 bases stayed unmatched. CDR1 and CDR2 from the germline V gene are ENHRY and SYGVKD. The CDR3 runs 16 residues. This TCR was sampled from an adult with an advanced solid tumor such as melanoma, head and neck, liver or kidney cancer. The rearrangement links TRBV10-3 to TRBJ2-1; 10 positions agree with TRBD1. The sequenced sample was CD4+ or CD8+ T cells sorted from blood, obtained in a trial of the OX40 agonist ivuxolimab. The CDR3 sequence: CAISGRQGAYYNEQFF. The DNA of the CDR3 is TGTGCCATCAGTGGGCGACAGGGGGCGTACTACAATGAGCAGTTCTTC.